This T cell receptor (beta chain) emerged from a study of early T cells in non-severe SARS-CoV-2 infection. General observations from the study: VDJdb-based annotation leaned toward anti-spike CD8 responses and missed private and CD4 specificities.

Unique molecular identifiers (one per individual cDNA molecule) were attached. MiXCR, applied by TCRdb to the 5' RACE reads, yields one record per CDR3 protein. The sample has 50,000 to 70,000 distinct CDR3 sequences, about 8.4% seen once. This clonotype was picked up many times. Antigen: not known. V was clipped by 2 bases and J by 4 bases; unmatched bases: 5. Germline V gene data show CDR1 as SGHTA and CDR2 as FQGTGA. The CDR3 loop spans 15 amino acids. This receptor was identified in an adult who was a healthcare worker with PCR-confirmed SARS-CoV-2 infection or an uninfected control (not recorded which). Material for sequencing was whole blood. V is TRBV7-3 and J is TRBJ2-3, with 8 bases lining up with TRBD2. The CDR3 sequence is CASSLGAGASDTQYF. Written as DNA, the CDR3 is TGTGCCAGCAGCTTAGGAGCGGGAGCGTCAGATACGCAGTATTTT.